The present T cell receptor beta chain was sequenced within a study of tumor and adjacent non-tumor tissue in lung cancer. On the study more broadly: The cohort had about a dozen adenocarcinoma, 2 squamous cell and 1 small cell patients. Aged about 30 to 85 years, patients included approximately 11 men and 5 women with stage I to III disease.

Findings and caveats of the study: Top 100 clones took a larger repertoire share in normal lung.

The V gene's germline CDR1 is LGHNA and CDR2 YNFKEQ. The CDR3 is 15 residues long. A modified ARM-PCR protocol with three rounds of nested PCR amplified TCRbeta. MiXCR, applied by TCRdb to the multiplex PCR reads, yields one record per CDR3 protein. The data show 85,000 to 100,000 distinct CDR3 sequences, 67% seen once. A word on this clonotype: What it binds is unknown. The junction and the germline gene differ at one end; a read error may be behind it.

RNA was extracted from bulk tissue without any cell sorting. The genes are TRBV4-2 and TRBJ1-5; no definite D call. Sequenced sample: lung tumor tissue. The TCR comes from a man aged 55 to 70 with non-small cell lung cancer. The CDR3 protein is CVSSQDKGWTQPQHF. The CDR3 DNA reads TGTGTCAGCAGCCAAGATAAAGGGTGGACTCAGCCCCAGCATTTT.